The 2 T cell receptor beta chains reported below all come from one sample, sequenced in a study of shared clonotypes between healthy human individuals. Terminally differentiated effector memory CD45RA+ cells were left out of the naive CD8 fraction, which was CD45RO-negative and positively selected for CCR7. TCRdb's table, derived via immunoSEQ multiplex PCR, lists solely in-frame clones and lacks some. Of 1.5 million to 2.5 million clones in the sample, approximately 95% were seen once. Specimen: naive CD8+ T cells sorted from blood. These receptors originate from a man aged 18 to 29 in good health.

The chain uses TRBV27 and TRBJ1-4, with D unresolved. V was shortened by 4 bases and J by 5 bases, with 17 bases between the two germline ends. The CDR3 runs to 16 residues. Germline CDR1 is MNHEY and CDR2 is SMNVEV (reference sequence). The CDR3 nucleotides are TGTGCCAGCAGTTCCTTACAGACCCTGGGGAATGAAAAACTGTTTTTT. Protein: CASSSLQTLGNEKLFF.

This chain joins TRBV11-2 and TRBJ1-2; tentative D call: TRBD1 (6 bases). Per germline, CDR1 SGHAT and CDR2 FQNNGV. The V gene lost 1 base and the J gene lost 3 bases, with 12 bases spanning the gap. This CDR3 is 15 amino acids long. The CDR3 nucleotides are TGTGCCAGCAGCTTAGTAATGGGGGGCGACTATGGCTACACCTTC. This translates into CASSLVMGGDYGYTF. The full variable domain, rest sourced from reference TRBV11-2 and TRBJ1-2, is EAGVAQSPRYKIIEKRQSVAFWCNPISGHATLYWYQQILGQGPKLLIQFQNNGVVDDSQLPKDRFSAERLKGVDSTLKIQPAKLEDSAVYLCASSLVMGGDYGYTFGSGTRLTVV.